One sample yielded the 20 T cell receptor beta chains listed below, sequenced in a study of brain T cells in children with intractable seizures. Method: immunoSEQ multiplex PCR; TCRdb's copy keeps in-frame clones and lacks some. The profile shows over 7,500 clones, roughly 71% of them singletons. Sequencing was limited to surgery cases with top T cell transcript signatures in brain tissue. Sequenced here: resected brain tissue, sampled at surgery. The receptors originated from a girl under 10 years old with tuberous sclerosis and intractable seizures.

This clone has more than one count but fewer than ten. The chain carries TRBV7-9 and TRBJ1-2; 7 bases line up with TRBD1. With 5 bases clipped from V and 8 bases from J, the junction kept 5 bases outside the gene matches. CDR3 length: 12 residues. Germline V lookup: CDR1 SEHNR, CDR2 FQNEAQ (reference sequence). The chain's CDR3 is CASSPGTDGYTF. The CDR3 DNA reads TGTGCCAGCAGCCCTGGGACAGACGGCTACACCTTC.

V usage is TRBV6-5 and J usage is TRBJ1-1; 9 bases are shared with TRBD1. From germline, CDR1 is MNHEY and CDR2 SVGAGI. This CDR3 spans 14 amino acids. V lost 6 bases and J lost 7; bases outside the gene matches: 9. The CDR3 nucleotides read TGTGCCAGCAGACTTACAGGGGGCGGAGGTGAAGCTTTCTTT. Translated, it gives CASRLTGGGGEAFF.

V gene TRBV11-3 combines with J gene TRBJ2-7; a possible D gene is TRBD2 (6 bases). CDR1 and CDR2 from the germline V gene are SGHNT and YENEEA. V dropped 4 bases and J dropped 1 base, with 11 bases sitting between them. There are 14 residues in the CDR3. Here the CDR3 reads CASSSRRGSYEQYV. CDR3 nucleotide sequence: TGTGCCAGCAGCTCTAGGAGGGGATCCTACGAGCAGTACGTC.

This clone was seen once. The chain couples TRBV28 to TRBJ1-1; D might be TRBD1 (5 bases). Germline CDR1 MDHEN, CDR2 SYDVKM. Between the trimmed V and J ends, which lost 5 bases and 7 bases, there was a span of 20 bases. This CDR3 has 15 residues. The CDR3 protein is CASSPPRGLGGEAFF. CDR3 DNA sequence: TGTGCCAGCAGTCCCCCAAGGGGCCTTGGGGGTGAAGCTTTCTTT. Looking up the rest from reference TRBV28 and TRBJ1-1 gives the full variable domain: DVKVTQSSRYLVKRTGEKVFLECVQDMDHENMFWYRQDPGLGLRLIYFSYDVKMKEKGDIPEGYSVSREKKERFSLILESASTNQTSMYLCASSPPRGLGGEAFFGQGTRLTVV.

The chain carries TRBV6-5 and TRBJ1-6; a possible D gene is TRBD1 (6 bases). Trimming removed 2 bases at V and 9 bases at J, with 11 bases between. The germline gives CDR1 MNHEY, CDR2 SVGAGI. CDR3 length equals 14 residues. CDR3 sequence (DNA): TGTGCCAGCAGTTACCCAGAAGGGGGTTCACCCCTCCACTTT. It codes for CASSYPEGGSPLHF.

The rearrangement links TRBV19 to TRBJ2-3; D gene ambiguous. The V end lost 3 bases, the J end lost 6 bases, and 16 bases lay between the germline ends. Germline V gene data show CDR1 as LNHDA and CDR2 as SQIVND (reference sequence). This CDR3 contains 15 residues. This CDR3 is CASSMVIRHLDTQYF. The CDR3, as DNA: TGTGCCAGTAGTATGGTGATTCGACATCTCGATACGCAGTATTTT.

J is TRBJ1-1 and V is TRBV6-1, with TRBD1 as a possible D gene (6 bases). The CDR3 covers 14 residues. Germline lookup yields CDR1 MNHNS and CDR2 SASEGT. Trimming pared 3 bases from V and 4 bases from J, leaving 12 bases between. The CDR3: CASSDRGASTEAFF. Written as DNA, the CDR3 is TGTGCCAGCAGTGATCGGGGGGCGAGCACTGAAGCTTTCTTT.

This rearrangement joins TRBV12-3 or TRBV12-4 to TRBJ1-5, with D unclear. Trimming left V 3 bases short and J 0 bases short, with 3 bases between. The length of the CDR3 is 13 residues. CDR3 protein: CASSLVSNQPQHF. The DNA for the CDR3 is TGTGCCAGCAGTTTGGTTAGCAATCAGCCCCAGCATTTT.

The chain uses TRBV29-1 and TRBJ1-2, with 8 bases fitting TRBD1. The CDR3 has 12 amino acids. Germline CDR1 and CDR2: SQVTM and ANQGSEA. With 7 bases clipped from V and 7 bases from J, the junction kept 8 bases outside the gene matches. CDR3 sequence (DNA): TGCAGCGGCCTACAGGGGGAGAGTGGCTACACCTTC. Protein: CSGLQGESGYTF.

CDR3 amino acids: CASSLTGSTEAFF. The CDR3 DNA is TGTGCCAGCAGCTTAACAGGGAGCACTGAAGCTTTCTTT. The gene calls are TRBV5-4 and TRBJ1-1; tentative D call: TRBD1 (6 bases). The germline V gene encodes CDR1 SGHNT and CDR2 YYREEE (reference sequence). This CDR3 spans 13 amino acids. The V and J ends lost 2 bases and 4 bases respectively, with 9 bases between them.

This chain connects TRBV5-4 to TRBJ1-2, with D unclear. CDR3 length equals 15 residues. Germline V lookup: CDR1 SGHNT, CDR2 YYREEE (reference sequence). V lost 2 bases to trimming and J lost 1 base, with 12 bases between them. This CDR3 reads CASSFAVGNNYGYTF. The CDR3, as DNA: TGTGCCAGCAGCTTTGCTGTCGGGAATAACTATGGCTACACCTTC.

The genes are TRBV10-3 and TRBJ2-1; 10 bases map to TRBD2. The CDR3 is 14 residues long. The germline gives CDR1 ENHRY, CDR2 SYGVKD. Germline trimming cut 7 bases from V and 6 bases from J; bases unmatched to any gene: 6. CDR3 in amino acids: CAINQRGGINEQFF. The CDR3 bases are TGTGCCATCAATCAGCGGGGGGGCATCAATGAGCAGTTCTTC.

The rearrangement links TRBV3-1 (or the pseudogene TRBV3-2) to TRBJ1-2, with 10 bases matching TRBD1. Germline V gene data show CDR1 as LGHDT and CDR2 as YNNKEL (reference sequence). The CDR3 consists of 16 residues. V lost 4 bases, J lost 2 bases, and 7 bases stayed unmatched. In nucleotides, the CDR3 is TGTGCCAGCAGCCCCATGCAGGGACAGGGGAACTATGGCTACACCTTC. Its translation: CASSPMQGQGNYGYTF.

The chain has TRBV7-3 and TRBJ2-1; 7 nucleotides agree with TRBD2. Germline V gene lookup returns CDR1 SGHTA and CDR2 FQGTGA. V shed 0 bases, J shed 1 base, and the junction held 3 bases outside the gene matches. This CDR3 region has 16 residues. The CDR3 here is CASSLTTSPSYNEQFF. CDR3 sequence (DNA): TGTGCCAGCAGCTTAACGACTAGCCCGTCCTACAATGAGCAGTTCTTC.

V is TRBV5-4 and J is TRBJ2-7, with 9 positions matching TRBD2. Per germline, CDR1 SGHNT and CDR2 YYREEE (reference sequence). The V gene end was trimmed by 5 bases and the J gene end by 6 bases; junction bases not matched to a gene: 6. The length of the CDR3 is 13 residues. In DNA form, the CDR3 reads TGTGCCAGCAGGCGGGGGGGGGCTAGCGAGCAGTACTTC. It translates to CASRRGGASEQYF.

The chain joins TRBV10-3 to TRBJ2-7, with D maybe TRBD2 (6 bases). In germline, CDR1 is ENHRY, CDR2 SYGVKD. Trimming removed 10 bases at V and 9 bases at J, with 10 bases between. The CDR3 totals 9 residues. This CDR3 is CAKGTRQYV. The DNA for the CDR3 is TGTGCCAAAGGGACTCGGCAGTACGTC.

The genes are TRBV4-2 and TRBJ2-1; D is uncertain. Germline loops: CDR1 LGHNA, CDR2 YNFKEQ. V was cut by 0 bases and J by 8 bases, with 11 bases left in between. The CDR3 consists of 14 residues. The CDR3 spells CASSQERVGYEQFF. The CDR3 coding sequence is TGTGCCAGCAGCCAAGAACGGGTTGGGTATGAGCAGTTCTTC.

V is TRBV27 and J is TRBJ2-1; D unresolved. Germline assignment: CDR1 MNHEY and CDR2 SMNVEV (reference sequence). The V gene lost 3 bases and the J gene lost 3 bases, with 9 bases spanning the gap. This CDR3 region has 14 residues. The CDR3 bases are TGTGCCAGCAGTTTTACACAGCTCTACAATGAGCAGTTCTTC. Translated, it gives CASSFTQLYNEQFF.

V gene TRBV4-1 combines with J gene TRBJ2-3; unclear D gene. Germline CDR1 and CDR2: MGHRA and YSYEKL. Deletions cut 2 bases from V and 4 bases from J, with 4 bases between. The CDR3 consists of 12 residues. The CDR3 DNA reads as TGCGCCAGCAGCCAAATTGCAGATACGCAGTATTTT. It is translated as CASSQIADTQYF.

The CDR3 region is CASSPPGMNTEAFF. CDR3 bases: TGTGCCAGCAGCCCCCCAGGGATGAACACTGAAGCTTTCTTT. The gene calls are TRBV14 and TRBJ1-1; weak D call: TRBD1 (5 bases). From germline, CDR1 is SGHDN and CDR2 FVKESK. With 4 bases removed from V and 0 bases from J, the gap between germline ends came to 9 bases. The CDR3 covers 14 residues. The whole variable domain, filled in from reference TRBV14 and TRBJ1-1, reads EAGVTQFPSHSVIEKGQTVTLRCDPISGHDNLYWYRRVMGKEIKFLLHFVKESKQDESGMPNNRFLAERTGGTYSTLKVQPAELEDSGVYFCASSPPGMNTEAFFGQGTRLTVV.